This note documents a single T cell receptor (beta chain) sequence. In the original processing: It was from reference gene primer amplification that nucleated cell counts were estimated. The table came from immunoSEQ multiplex PCR; TCRdb's copy has only in-frame clones and leaves some out. That table furnishes V, J and clone size, whereas the DNA furnished D and trimming. The sample has 250,000 or so clones, roughly 91% seen once; the top ten hold 0.99%. The sample comes from a study of blood T cell repertoires in COVID-19. Across the whole study: COVID-19 samples from acute and convalescent phases originated in the United States, Italy and Spain.

Between the trimmed V and J ends, which lost 0 bases and 6 bases, there was a span of 12 bases. CDR3 length equals 15 residues. The receptor comes from a woman in her 40s who had recovered from COVID-19. The chain uses TRBV23-1 and TRBJ2-4; D might be TRBD2 (7 bases). TRBV23-1 is an ORF; its function is uncertain. Sequencing was carried out using peripheral blood. CDR3 sequence (DNA): TGCGCCAGCAGTCAATCGGGGGGAGGGGGAAACATTCAGTACTTC. It is translated as CASSQSGGGGNIQYF.